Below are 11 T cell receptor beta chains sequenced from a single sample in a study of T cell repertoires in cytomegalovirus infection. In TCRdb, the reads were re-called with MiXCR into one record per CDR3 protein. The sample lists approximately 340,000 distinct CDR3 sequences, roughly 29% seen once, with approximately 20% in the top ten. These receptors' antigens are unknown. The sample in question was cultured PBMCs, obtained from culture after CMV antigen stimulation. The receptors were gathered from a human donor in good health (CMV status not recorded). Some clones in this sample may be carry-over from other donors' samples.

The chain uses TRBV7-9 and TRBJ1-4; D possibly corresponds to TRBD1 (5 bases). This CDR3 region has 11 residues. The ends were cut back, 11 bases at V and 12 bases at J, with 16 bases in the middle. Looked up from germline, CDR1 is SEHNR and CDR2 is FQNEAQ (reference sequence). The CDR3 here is CACRGTEELFF. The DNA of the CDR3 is TGTGCCTGCCGAGGGACGGAAGAACTGTTTTTT. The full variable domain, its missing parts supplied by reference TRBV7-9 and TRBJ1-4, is DTGVSQNPRHKITKRGQNVTFRCDPISEHNRLYWYRQTLGQGPEFLTYFQNEAQLEKSRLLSDRFSAERPKGSFSTLEIQRTEQGDSAMYLCACRGTEELFFGSGTQLSVL.

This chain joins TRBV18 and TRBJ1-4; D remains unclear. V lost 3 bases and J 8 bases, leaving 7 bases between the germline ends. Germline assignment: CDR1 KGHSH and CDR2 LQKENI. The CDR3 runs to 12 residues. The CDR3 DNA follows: TGTGCCAGCTCACCCGACACAGAAAAACTGTTTTTT. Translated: CASSPDTEKLFF.

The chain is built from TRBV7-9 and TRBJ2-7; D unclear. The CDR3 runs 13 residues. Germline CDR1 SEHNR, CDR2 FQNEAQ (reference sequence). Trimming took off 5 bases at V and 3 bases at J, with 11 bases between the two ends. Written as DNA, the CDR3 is TGTGCCAGCAGCCCTCCCTTGAGCTACGAGCAGTACTTC. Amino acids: CASSPPLSYEQYF.

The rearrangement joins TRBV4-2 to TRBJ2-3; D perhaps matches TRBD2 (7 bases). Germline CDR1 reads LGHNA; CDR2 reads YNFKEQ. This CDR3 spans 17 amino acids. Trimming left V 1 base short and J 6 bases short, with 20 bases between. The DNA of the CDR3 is TGTGCCAGCAGCCAAGCTGTTGGCGGGGGCCGAGGGGATACGCAGTATTTT. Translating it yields CASSQAVGGGRGDTQYF.

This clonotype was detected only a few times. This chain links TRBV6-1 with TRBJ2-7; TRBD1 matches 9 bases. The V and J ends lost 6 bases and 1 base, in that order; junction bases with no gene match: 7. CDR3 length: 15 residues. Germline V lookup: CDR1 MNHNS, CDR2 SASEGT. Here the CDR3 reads CASRDSGQGSYEQYF. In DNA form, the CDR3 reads TGTGCCAGCAGGGACTCGGGACAGGGATCCTACGAGCAGTACTTC.

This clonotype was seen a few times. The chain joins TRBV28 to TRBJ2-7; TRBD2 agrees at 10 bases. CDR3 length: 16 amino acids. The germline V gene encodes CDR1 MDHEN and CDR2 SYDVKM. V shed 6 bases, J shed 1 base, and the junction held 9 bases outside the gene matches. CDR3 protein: CASSSTASGSSYEQYF. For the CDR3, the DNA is TGTGCCAGCAGCTCAACCGCTAGCGGGAGTTCCTACGAGCAGTACTTC.

The CDR3 DNA follows: TGTGCCAGCAGGCCTGATGAAGAAAGAGGACTTGGTATGTTCTTC. Its protein is CASRPDEERGLGMFF. The V gene is TRBV12-3 or TRBV12-4, the J gene TRBJ2-1, with a weak D call TRBD2 (5 bases). V was cut by 6 bases and J by 15 bases, with 27 bases left in between. This CDR3 has 15 residues.

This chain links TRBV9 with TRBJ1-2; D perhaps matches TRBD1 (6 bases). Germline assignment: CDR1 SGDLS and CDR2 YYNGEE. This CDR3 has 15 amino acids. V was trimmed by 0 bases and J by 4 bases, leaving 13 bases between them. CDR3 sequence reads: CASSVAGQPIYGYTF. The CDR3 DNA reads TGTGCCAGCAGCGTAGCCGGACAGCCAATCTATGGCTACACCTTC.

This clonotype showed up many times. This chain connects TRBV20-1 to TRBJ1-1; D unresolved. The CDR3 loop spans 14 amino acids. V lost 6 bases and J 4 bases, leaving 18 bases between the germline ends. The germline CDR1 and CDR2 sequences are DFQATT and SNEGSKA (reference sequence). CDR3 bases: TGCAGTGCCACCGAAGGAGCCACGGCCACTGAAGCTTTCTTT. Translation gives CSATEGATATEAFF.

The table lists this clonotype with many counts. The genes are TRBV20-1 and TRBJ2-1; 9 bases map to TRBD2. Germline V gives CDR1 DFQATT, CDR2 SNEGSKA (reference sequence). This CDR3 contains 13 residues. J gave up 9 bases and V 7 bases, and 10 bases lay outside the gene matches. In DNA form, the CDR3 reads TGCAGTGTAGGCGGGAGGGCCGGTGGTGAGCAGTTCTTC. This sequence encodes CSVGGRAGGEQFF.

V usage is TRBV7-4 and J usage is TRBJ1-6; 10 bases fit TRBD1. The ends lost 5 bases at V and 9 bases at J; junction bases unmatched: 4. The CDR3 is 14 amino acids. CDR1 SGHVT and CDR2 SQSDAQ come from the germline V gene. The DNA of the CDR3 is TGTGCCAGCAGCGGACAGGGGGGAAGTTCACCCCTCCACTTT. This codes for CASSGQGGSSPLHF.